A single sample is the source of the 17 T cell receptor beta chains below, sequenced in a study of T-cell memory formation after mild COVID-19. MiXCR was run by TCRdb on the 5' RACE reads, yielding one entry per CDR3 protein. The sample holds around 340,000 distinct CDR3 sequences, roughly an eighth seen once. The specimen was PBMCs or a T cell subset sorted from them (not recorded which). These receptors came from a man between 18 and 29 years old who had mild COVID-19 (a few samples of this study predate the infection). Cell type and time point are not known.

CDR3 in DNA: TGCGCCAGCAGCTTGGACGGATTAGGGACCAATCAGCCCCAGCATTTT. Its translation is CASSLDGLGTNQPQHF. The chain employs TRBV5-1 and TRBJ1-5; TRBD1 is a possible D gene (5 bases). With 0 bases removed from V and 3 bases from J, the gap between germline ends came to 13 bases. From germline, CDR1 is SGHRS and CDR2 YFSETQ. The CDR3 contains 16 residues. Full variable domain (missing parts from reference TRBV5-1 and TRBJ1-5): KAGVTQTPRYLIKTRGQQVTLSCSPISGHRSVSWYQQTPGQGLQFLFEYFSETQRNKGNFPGRFSGRQFSNSRSEMNVSTLELGDSALYLCASSLDGLGTNQPQHFGDGTRLSIL.

This clonotype was detected a few times. The chain has TRBV25-1 and TRBJ1-3, with D perhaps matching TRBD1 (5 bases). The CDR3 runs to 15 residues. V lost 2 bases and J lost 0, with 8 bases in between. Germline V CDR1 and CDR2: MGHDK, SYGVNS. The CDR3 sequence is CASSEAGGSGNTIYF. The CDR3 nucleotides are TGTGCCAGCAGTGAAGCCGGGGGCTCTGGAAACACCATATATTTT.

This clonotype showed up many times. The rearrangement uses TRBV7-2 and TRBJ2-7; D call uncertain. Germline assignment: CDR1 SGHTA and CDR2 FQGNSA. Trimming cost V 1 base and J 0 bases, with 13 bases left between them. This CDR3 spans 16 amino acids. The CDR3 spells CASSLDSDASSYEQYF. In DNA, the CDR3 is TGTGCCAGCAGCTTAGATTCGGACGCGAGCTCCTACGAGCAGTACTTC. The complete variable domain, with remaining parts taken from reference TRBV7-2 and TRBJ2-7, reads GAGVSQSPSNKVTEKGKDVELRCDPISGHTALYWYRQSLGQGLEFLIYFQGNSAPDKSGLPSDRFSAERTGGSVSTLTIQRTQQEDSAVYLCASSLDSDASSYEQYFGPGTRLTVT.

The V and J genes are TRBV5-1 and TRBJ2-1; D is perhaps TRBD1 or TRBD2 (5 bases each). Germline-derived CDR1 and CDR2 are SGHRS and YFSETQ. V lost 2 bases and J lost 2, with 11 bases in between. The CDR3 extends over 15 amino acids. The CDR3 here is CASSLRGEPYNEQFF. The CDR3 coding sequence is TGCGCCAGCAGCTTAAGAGGGGAGCCCTACAATGAGCAGTTCTTC.

A few counts support this clonotype. The genes are TRBV7-8 and TRBJ1-3; D is unresolved. CDR3 length: 17 amino acids. V lost 4 bases to trimming and J lost 0 bases, with 16 bases between them. The germline V gene has CDR1 SGHVS and CDR2 FQNEAQ. The CDR3 DNA sequence: TGTGCCAGCAGCTCCCAGGCCTCACAATCCTCTGGAAACACCATATATTTT. The encoded protein is CASSSQASQSSGNTIYF.

This clonotype came up a few times. The gene calls are TRBV6-1 and TRBJ2-1; 9 bases fit TRBD2. CDR3 length: 18 residues. From germline, CDR1 is MNHNS and CDR2 SASEGT. The trim removed 2 bases at V and 2 bases at J, leaving 10 bases unmatched. The CDR3 reads CASSERVVGGGAYNEQFF. The CDR3 DNA is TGTGCCAGCAGTGAAAGGGTCGTAGGCGGGGGGGCCTACAATGAGCAGTTCTTC.

The chain couples TRBV4-3 to TRBJ2-1; TRBD1 is a possible D gene (5 bases). V dropped 1 base and J dropped 7 bases, with 11 bases sitting between them. Germline CDR1 and CDR2: LGHNA and YSLEER. The CDR3 consists of 14 residues. CDR3 residues: CASSQAFRVNEQFF. DNA for the CDR3: TGCGCCAGCAGCCAAGCCTTCAGGGTTAATGAGCAGTTCTTC.

This clonotype was counted only a few times. V and J are TRBV20-1 and TRBJ2-5; possibly TRBD1 for D (5 bases). CDR3 length: 12 residues. CDR1 DFQATT and CDR2 SNEGSKA come from the germline V gene (reference sequence). V lost 5 bases and J lost 1, with 8 bases in between. The CDR3: CSAHRSQETQYF. The CDR3 DNA is TGCAGTGCTCACAGGTCCCAAGAGACCCAGTACTTC.

The chain recombines TRBV19 with TRBJ1-6; 11 bases line up with TRBD1. V was pared by 6 bases and J by 9 bases, with 10 bases of the junction left unmatched. The germline gives CDR1 LNHDA, CDR2 SQIVND (reference sequence). The CDR3 spans 16 residues. For the CDR3, the DNA is TGTGCCAGTAGGATAAGGCCGGGACAGGGGGTTTCACCCCTCCACTTT. Its translation is CASRIRPGQGVSPLHF.

This chain connects TRBV12-3 or TRBV12-4 to TRBJ1-1, with unresolved D. With 5 bases removed from V and 6 bases from J, the gap between germline ends came to 10 bases. The CDR3 has 12 residues. In DNA, the CDR3 is TGTGCCAGCAGTCAAATTTTCTCTGAAGCTTTCTTT. It yields the protein CASSQIFSEAFF.

There are a few counts of this clonotype. This rearrangement joins TRBV25-1 to TRBJ2-7; perhaps TRBD1 as D (5 bases). CDR1 and CDR2 from the germline V gene are MGHDK and SYGVNS. The CDR3 consists of 16 residues. The germline V and J ends were trimmed by 2 bases and 0 bases, with 14 bases remaining between them. CDR3 region: CASSEKAGRVSYEQYV. Written as DNA, the CDR3 is TGTGCCAGCAGTGAAAAGGCTGGCAGGGTCTCCTACGAGCAGTACGTC.

This clonotype came up many times. J is TRBJ2-7 and V is TRBV9; D gene ambiguous. The CDR3 is made up of 15 amino acids. Per germline, CDR1 SGDLS and CDR2 YYNGEE. The germline V and J ends were trimmed by 0 bases and 3 bases, with 13 bases remaining between them. The CDR3 coding sequence is TGTGCCAGCAGCGTAGTGCCCGGGCCCGACTACGAGCAGTACTTC. The encoded protein is CASSVVPGPDYEQYF.

The chain couples TRBV7-6 to TRBJ1-6; TRBD1 matches at 7 bases. This CDR3 comprises 14 residues. The junction had 8 bases not matched to a gene; V was cut back by 5 bases and J by 10 bases. Germline CDR1 is SGHVS and CDR2 is FNYEAQ. In DNA form, the CDR3 reads TGTGCCAGCAGCCGAAGGGAGGGGGCCTCACCCCTCCACTTT. Translated: CASSRREGASPLHF. Based on the CDR3 plus reference TRBV7-6 and TRBJ1-6, the full variable domain is GAGVSQSPRYKVTKRGQDVALRCDPISGHVSLYWYRQALGQGPEFLTYFNYEAQQDKSGLPNDRFSAERPEGSISTLTIQRTEQRDSAMYRCASSRREGASPLHFGNGTRLTVT.

J is TRBJ1-1 and V is TRBV4-3; 10 nucleotides match TRBD1. Germline CDR1 is LGHNA and CDR2 is YSLEER. Losses at the gene ends were 2 bases for V and 0 bases for J; bases not matched to a gene: 15. This CDR3 spans 20 amino acids. CDR3 sequence: CASSQRLPTGGVHMNTEAFF. DNA of the CDR3: TGCGCCAGCAGCCAACGGTTACCGACAGGGGGCGTACATATGAACACTGAAGCTTTCTTT.

This clonotype was recorded many times. The rearrangement links TRBV7-2 to TRBJ2-1; D gene unclear. V lost 5 bases and J lost 4, with 9 bases in between. The CDR3 runs to 13 residues. CDR1 and CDR2 (germline): SGHTA, FQGNSA. Written as DNA, the CDR3 is TGTGCCAGCAGCCTCGGGCATTACAATGAGCAGTTCTTC. It specifies CASSLGHYNEQFF.

This clonotype appeared a few times. The J gene is TRBJ2-1, the V gene TRBV3-1, with D possibly being TRBD1 (5 bases). Trimming took off 2 bases at V and 8 bases at J, with 16 bases between the two ends. Germline V gives CDR1 LGHDT, CDR2 YNNKEL (reference sequence). This CDR3 has 15 residues. The CDR3 reads CASSQTFSGIDEQFF. The CDR3 DNA sequence: TGTGCCAGCAGCCAAACGTTTTCAGGGATTGATGAGCAGTTCTTC.

The chain joins TRBV7-2 to TRBJ1-6; weak D call: TRBD1 (5 bases). There are 14 residues in the CDR3. Trimming stripped 5 bases from V and 10 bases from J, with 15 bases between. Germline lookup yields CDR1 SGHTA and CDR2 FQGNSA. The CDR3 reads CASSPGAGNSPLHF. DNA for the CDR3: TGTGCCAGCAGCCCCGGGGCAGGGAACTCACCCCTCCACTTT.